This T cell receptor (beta chain) was obtained from a study of T cell responses to AZD1222 COVID-19 vaccine. General observations from the study: Clonal diversity was possibly underestimated, and white British individuals and females predominated among donors. Unmutated regions of variants are reportedly targeted by nearly half of spike-specific TCRs. At 160-218 and 743-854, vaccine-associated CD4 TCRs were dominant, and they spanned spike.

The germline V gene has CDR1 MDHEN and CDR2 SYDVKM. V shed 1 base, J shed 0 bases, and the junction held 1 base outside the gene matches. The CDR3 contains 15 residues. Concerning this clone itself: No antigen is known for it.

Pooling was applied to second doses at about 4 or about 12 weeks. Sequencing was performed with immunoSEQ multiplex PCR; in TCRdb, only in-frame clones are kept and a portion is missing. The data hold roughly 69,000 clones, with 80% observed a single time. The chain has TRBV28 and TRBJ1-1; 8 bases match TRBD1. This TCR came from an adult who received the AZD1222 COVID-19 vaccine. This specimen was peripheral blood, taken 28 days after the second AZD1222 dose. The CDR3 bases are TGTGCCAGCAGTTTATCGACAGGGGTGAACACTGAAGCTTTCTTT. Its translation: CASSLSTGVNTEAFF.